This T cell receptor (beta chain) was captured in a study of blood T cell repertoires in COVID-19 (dated by TCRdb to about 2020). In terms of the full investigation: Collaborator samples came from the United States, Italy and Spain and covered acute and convalescent phases of COVID-19. The material from the prospective study consisted of cDNA or gDNA derived from T cells, B-cell-depleted T cells, or PBMCs. The dataset comprised deeply sampled blood TCRbeta repertoires from subjects exposed to, actively infected with, or recovered from COVID-19. The repertoires were made available in a free public database intended to serve as a resource for research on the immune response to SARS-CoV-2. Samples were obtained from the ongoing ImmuneRACE study (first 160 participants) and from about 1,300 subjects provided by 6 global collaborators. Sample metadata almost always included a de-identified subject ID, COVID-19 status, age in years and sex. Where HLA class I and class II types were available, the types were taken from metadata supplied by the sample provider, not from assay-based typing.

TCRbeta CDR3 regions were amplified from genomic DNA by means of the immunoSEQ Assay, a bias-controlled multiplex PCR. As for the original processing: Within the assay, amplification of reference gene primers was used to estimate how many nucleated cells each sample contained. To quantify the absolute abundance of each unique TCRbeta CDR3 rearrangement, sequence reads were collapsed and filtered. For each sample, productive Simpson clonality was calculated as the square root of Simpson's diversity index over productive rearrangements. TCRdb mirrors the immuneACCESS table, restricted to in-frame sequences. Some clones are absent from its copies; in checked studies, under half trace to an unresolved V gene, and the reason for the others is unknown. From that table come the V and J calls and clone size; the DNA was used to work out D and trimming. The sample data list some 220,000 clones, and 85% of these were observed just once. The top ten hold approximately 2.4% of the sample.

One collaborating source in Seattle enrolled patients during active infection and followed them longitudinally through the course of disease. Whole blood was collected in K2EDTA tubes by collaborating institutions according to the institutions' own protocols. For TCRbeta analysis, collaborators shipped samples as frozen whole blood, isolated PBMCs, or DNA extracted from either of those sample types. What the study reported, not specific to this receptor: The amount of clinical and demographic metadata varied by source and participant and was provided uncurated.

Worth noting for this clone: Its antigen remains unidentified. No much larger clonotype is one base removed from it; base qualities were not supplied.

According to the germline V gene, CDR1 reads SGHRS and CDR2 reads YFSETQ. Trimming costs V 0 bases and J 3 bases, and their ends lie 12 bases apart. The CDR3 measures 15 amino acids from cysteine to phenylalanine. Of all the DNA, just the CDR3 is kept, 45 bases in frame from base 1. The sequence came from a woman in her 70s with COVID-19, enrolled during active disease. The rearrangement joined TRBV5-1 to TRBJ2-5; the D gene is possibly TRBD2, with 5 bases matching. Sequencing used peripheral blood. The sequenced DNA: TGCGCCAGCAGCTTGGTACCGGGGATGGAAGAGACCCAGTACTTC. This gives the protein CASSLVPGMEETQYF.